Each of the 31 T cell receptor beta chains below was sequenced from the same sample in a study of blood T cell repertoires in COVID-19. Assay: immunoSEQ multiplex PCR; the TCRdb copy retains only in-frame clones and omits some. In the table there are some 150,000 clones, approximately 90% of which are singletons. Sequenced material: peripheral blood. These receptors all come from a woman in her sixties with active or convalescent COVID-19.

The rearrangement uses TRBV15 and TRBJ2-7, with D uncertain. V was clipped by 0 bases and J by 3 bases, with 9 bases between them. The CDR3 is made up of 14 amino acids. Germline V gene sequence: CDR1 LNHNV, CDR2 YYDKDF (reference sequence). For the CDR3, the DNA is TGTGCCACCAGCAGAGATTCGTTTGTCTACGAGCAGTACTTC. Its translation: CATSRDSFVYEQYF. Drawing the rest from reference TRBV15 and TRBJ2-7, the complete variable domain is DAMVIQNPRYQVTQFGKPVTLSCSQTLNHNVMYWYQQKSSQAPKLLFHYYDKDFNNEADTPDNFQSRRPNTSFCFLDIRSPGLGDTAMYLCATSRDSFVYEQYFGPGTRLTVT.

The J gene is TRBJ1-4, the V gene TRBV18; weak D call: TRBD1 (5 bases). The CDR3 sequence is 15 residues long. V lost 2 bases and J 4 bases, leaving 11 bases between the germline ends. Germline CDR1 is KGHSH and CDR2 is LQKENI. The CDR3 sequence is CASSPGGTDNEKLFF. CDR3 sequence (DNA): TGTGCCAGCTCACCAGGCGGGACCGATAATGAAAAACTGTTTTTT.

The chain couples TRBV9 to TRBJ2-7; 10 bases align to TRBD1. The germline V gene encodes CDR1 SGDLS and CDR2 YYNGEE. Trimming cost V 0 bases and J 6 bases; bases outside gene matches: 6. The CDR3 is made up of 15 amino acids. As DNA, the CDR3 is TGTGCCAGCAGCGTAGGGGGGACAGGGGCTGGCGAGCAGTACTTC. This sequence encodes CASSVGGTGAGEQYF.

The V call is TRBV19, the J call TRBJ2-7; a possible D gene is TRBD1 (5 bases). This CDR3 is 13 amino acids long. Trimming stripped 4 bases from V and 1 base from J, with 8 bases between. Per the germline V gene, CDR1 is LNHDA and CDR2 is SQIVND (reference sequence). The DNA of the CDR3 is TGTGCCAGTAGTACCAGGGTTTCCTACGAGCAGTACTTC. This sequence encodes CASSTRVSYEQYF.

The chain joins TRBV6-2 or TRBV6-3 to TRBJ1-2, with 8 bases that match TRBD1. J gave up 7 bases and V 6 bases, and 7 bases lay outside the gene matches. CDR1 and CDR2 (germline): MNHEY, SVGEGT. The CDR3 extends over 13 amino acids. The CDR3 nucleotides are TGTGCCAGCAGCGGACAGGGCGTTTCTGGCTACACCTTC. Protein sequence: CASSGQGVSGYTF.

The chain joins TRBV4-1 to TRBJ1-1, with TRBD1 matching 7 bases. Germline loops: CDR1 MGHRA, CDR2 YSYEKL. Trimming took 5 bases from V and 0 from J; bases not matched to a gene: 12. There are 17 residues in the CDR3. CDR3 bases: TGCGCCAGCAGCAAAACGACAGGGCCCGCCATGAACACTGAAGCTTTCTTT. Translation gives CASSKTTGPAMNTEAFF.

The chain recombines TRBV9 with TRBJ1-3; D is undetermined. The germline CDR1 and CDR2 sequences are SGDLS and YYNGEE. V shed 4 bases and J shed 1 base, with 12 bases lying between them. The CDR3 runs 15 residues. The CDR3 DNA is TGTGCCAGCAGCCTCACCGAGGGTTCTGGAAACACCATATATTTT. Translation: CASSLTEGSGNTIYF.

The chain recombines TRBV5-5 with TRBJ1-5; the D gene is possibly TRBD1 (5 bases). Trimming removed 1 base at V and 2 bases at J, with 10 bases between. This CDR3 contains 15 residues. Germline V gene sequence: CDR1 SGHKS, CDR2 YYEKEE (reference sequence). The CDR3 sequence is CASSLRGVGNQPQHF. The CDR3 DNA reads TGTGCCAGCAGCTTGCGGGGGGTAGGCAATCAGCCCCAGCATTTT.

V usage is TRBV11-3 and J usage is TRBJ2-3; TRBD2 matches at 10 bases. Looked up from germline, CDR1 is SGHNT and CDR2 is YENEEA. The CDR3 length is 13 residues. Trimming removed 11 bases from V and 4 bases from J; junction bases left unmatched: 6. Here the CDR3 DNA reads TGTGCCTCGAGCGGGGGGGCCTCAGATACGCAGTATTTT. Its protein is CASSGGASDTQYF.

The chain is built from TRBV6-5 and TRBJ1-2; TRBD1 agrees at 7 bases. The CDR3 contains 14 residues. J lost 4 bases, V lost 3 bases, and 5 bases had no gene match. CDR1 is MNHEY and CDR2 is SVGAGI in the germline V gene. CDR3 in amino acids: CASSYQGTAYGYTF. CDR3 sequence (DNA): TGTGCCAGCAGTTATCAGGGGACAGCCTATGGCTACACCTTC.

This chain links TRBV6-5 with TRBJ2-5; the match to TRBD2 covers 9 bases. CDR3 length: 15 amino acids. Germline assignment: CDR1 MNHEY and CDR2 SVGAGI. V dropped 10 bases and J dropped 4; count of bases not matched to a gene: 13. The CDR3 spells CATSRELAGRETQYF. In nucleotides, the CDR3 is TGTGCCACTTCGCGTGAGCTAGCGGGGCGAGAGACCCAGTACTTC.

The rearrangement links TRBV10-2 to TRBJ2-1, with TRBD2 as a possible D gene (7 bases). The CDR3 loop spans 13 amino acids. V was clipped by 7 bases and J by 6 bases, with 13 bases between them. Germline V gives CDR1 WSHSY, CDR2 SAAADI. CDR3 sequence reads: CASNRGGTNEQFF. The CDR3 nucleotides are TGCGCCAGCAATAGGGGGGGGACCAATGAGCAGTTCTTC.

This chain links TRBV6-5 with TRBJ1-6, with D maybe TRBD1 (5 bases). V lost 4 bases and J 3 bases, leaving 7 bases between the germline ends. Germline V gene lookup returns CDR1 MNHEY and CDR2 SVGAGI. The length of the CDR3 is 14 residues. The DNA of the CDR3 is TGTGCCAGCAGTTTCAGGGTCTATAATTCACCCCTCCACTTT. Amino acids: CASSFRVYNSPLHF.

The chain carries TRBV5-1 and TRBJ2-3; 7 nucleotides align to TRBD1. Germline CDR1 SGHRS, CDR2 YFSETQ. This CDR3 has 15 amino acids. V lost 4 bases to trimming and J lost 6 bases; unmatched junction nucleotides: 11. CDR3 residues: CASSLTGDSWDTQYF. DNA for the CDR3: TGCGCCAGCAGCCTCACAGGGGATTCGTGGGATACGCAGTATTTT.

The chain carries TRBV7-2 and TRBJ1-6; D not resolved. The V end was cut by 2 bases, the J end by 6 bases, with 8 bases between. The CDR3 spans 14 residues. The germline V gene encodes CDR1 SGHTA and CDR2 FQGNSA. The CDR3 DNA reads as TGTGCCAGCAGCTTACAGGCGGGTAATTCACCCCTCCACTTT. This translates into CASSLQAGNSPLHF.

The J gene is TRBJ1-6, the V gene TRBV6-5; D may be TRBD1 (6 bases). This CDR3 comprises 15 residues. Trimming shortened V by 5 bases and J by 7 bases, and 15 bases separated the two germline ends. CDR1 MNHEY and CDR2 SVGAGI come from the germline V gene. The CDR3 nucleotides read TGTGCCAGCAGTACTCGGACAGCCCCGAATTCACCCCTCCACTTT. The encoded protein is CASSTRTAPNSPLHF.

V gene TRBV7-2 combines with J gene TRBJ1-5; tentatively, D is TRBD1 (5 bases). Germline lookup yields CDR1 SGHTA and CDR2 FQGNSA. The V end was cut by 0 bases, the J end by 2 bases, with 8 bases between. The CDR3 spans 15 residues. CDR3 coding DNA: TGTGCCAGCAGCTTAGCTAAGACAGGCAATCAGCCCCAGCATTTT. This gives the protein CASSLAKTGNQPQHF.

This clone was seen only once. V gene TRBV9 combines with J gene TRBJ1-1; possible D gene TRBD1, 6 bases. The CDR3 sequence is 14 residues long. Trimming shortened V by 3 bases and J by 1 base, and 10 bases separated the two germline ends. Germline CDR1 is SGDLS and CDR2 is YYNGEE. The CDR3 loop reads CASSGQARNTEAFF. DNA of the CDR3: TGTGCCAGCAGCGGACAGGCCCGGAACACTGAAGCTTTCTTT.

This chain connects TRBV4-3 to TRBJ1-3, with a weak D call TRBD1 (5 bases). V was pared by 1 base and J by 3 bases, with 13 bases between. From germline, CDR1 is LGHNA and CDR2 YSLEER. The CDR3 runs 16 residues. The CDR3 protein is CASSQGPGSGGNTIYF. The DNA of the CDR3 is TGCGCCAGCAGCCAAGGCCCAGGGTCAGGTGGAAACACCATATATTTT.

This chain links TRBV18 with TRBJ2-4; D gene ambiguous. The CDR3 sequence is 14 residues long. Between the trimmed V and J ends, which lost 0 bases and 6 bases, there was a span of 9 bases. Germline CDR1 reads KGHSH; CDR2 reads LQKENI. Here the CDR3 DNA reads TGTGCCAGCTCACCACCCCGCTCGGTAAACATTCAGTACTTC. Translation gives CASSPPRSVNIQYF. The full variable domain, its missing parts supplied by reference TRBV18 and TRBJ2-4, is NAGVMQNPRHLVRRRGQEARLRCSPMKGHSHVYWYRQLPEEGLKFMVYLQKENIIDESGMPKERFSAEFPKEGPSILRIQQVVRGDSAAYFCASSPPRSVNIQYFGAGTRLSVL.

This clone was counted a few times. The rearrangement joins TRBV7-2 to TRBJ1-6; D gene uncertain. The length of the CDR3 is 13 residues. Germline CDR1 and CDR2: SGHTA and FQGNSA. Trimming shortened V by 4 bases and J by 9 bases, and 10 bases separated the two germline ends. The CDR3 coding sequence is TGTGCCAGCAGCTCGGAAAGGAGTTCACCCCTCCACTTT. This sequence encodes CASSSERSSPLHF.

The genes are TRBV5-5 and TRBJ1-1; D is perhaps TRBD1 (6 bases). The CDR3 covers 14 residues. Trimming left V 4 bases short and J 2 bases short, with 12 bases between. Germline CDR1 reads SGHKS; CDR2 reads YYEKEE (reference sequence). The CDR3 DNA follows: TGTGCCAGCAGCCCGAGGACAGATAACACTGAAGCTTTCTTT. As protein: CASSPRTDNTEAFF.

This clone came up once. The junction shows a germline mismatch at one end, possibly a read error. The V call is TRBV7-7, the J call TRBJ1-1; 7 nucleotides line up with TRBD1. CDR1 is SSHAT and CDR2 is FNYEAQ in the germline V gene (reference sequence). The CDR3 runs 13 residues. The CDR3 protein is CASSQDRYGEAFF. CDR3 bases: TGTGCTAGCAGCCAGGACAGGTACGGTGAAGCTTTCTTT.

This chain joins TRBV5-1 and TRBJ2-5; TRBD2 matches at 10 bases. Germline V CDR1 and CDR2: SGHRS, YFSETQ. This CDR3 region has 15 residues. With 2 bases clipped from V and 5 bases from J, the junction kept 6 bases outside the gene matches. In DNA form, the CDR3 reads TGCGCCAGCAGCTTCCCACTAGCGGGGTGGGAGACCCAGTACTTC. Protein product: CASSFPLAGWETQYF.

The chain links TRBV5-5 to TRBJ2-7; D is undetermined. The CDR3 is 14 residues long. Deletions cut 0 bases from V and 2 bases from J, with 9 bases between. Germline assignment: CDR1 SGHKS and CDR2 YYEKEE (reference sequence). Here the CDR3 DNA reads TGTGCCAGCAGCTTGGACAGCAGACCCTACGAGCAGTACTTC. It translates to CASSLDSRPYEQYF.

The CDR3 sequence is CASSTGTANTIYF. CDR3 coding DNA: TGTGCCAGCAGCACCGGGACAGCTAACACCATATATTTT. The chain links TRBV6-2 or TRBV6-3 to TRBJ1-3; 7 nucleotides agree with TRBD1. CDR1 is MNHEY, CDR2 SVGEGT, per germline. This CDR3 region has 13 residues. V shed 6 bases and J 7 bases; nucleotides not matched to a gene: 6.

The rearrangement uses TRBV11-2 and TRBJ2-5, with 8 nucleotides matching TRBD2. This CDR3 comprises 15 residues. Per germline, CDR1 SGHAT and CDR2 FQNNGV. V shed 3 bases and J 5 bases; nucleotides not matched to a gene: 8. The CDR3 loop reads CASSFGGSGGETQYF. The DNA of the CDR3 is TGTGCCAGCAGCTTCGGAGGGAGCGGGGGCGAGACCCAGTACTTC. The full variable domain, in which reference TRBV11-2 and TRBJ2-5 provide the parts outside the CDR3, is EAGVAQSPRYKIIEKRQSVAFWCNPISGHATLYWYQQILGQGPKLLIQFQNNGVVDDSQLPKDRFSAERLKGVDSTLKIQPAKLEDSAVYLCASSFGGSGGETQYFGPGTRLLVL.

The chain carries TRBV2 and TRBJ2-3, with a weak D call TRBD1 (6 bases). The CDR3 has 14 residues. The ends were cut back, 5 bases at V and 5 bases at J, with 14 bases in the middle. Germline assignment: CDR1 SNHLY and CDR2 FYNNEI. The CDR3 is CASSLNKQGDTQYF. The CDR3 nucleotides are TGTGCCAGCAGTCTCAACAAACAGGGAGATACGCAGTATTTT.

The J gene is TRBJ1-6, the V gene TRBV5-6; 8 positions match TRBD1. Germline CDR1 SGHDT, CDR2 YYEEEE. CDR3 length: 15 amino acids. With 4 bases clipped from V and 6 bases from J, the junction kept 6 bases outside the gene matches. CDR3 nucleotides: TGTGCCAGCAGCCCAGGACAGGGTTTTAATTCACCCCTCCACTTT. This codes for CASSPGQGFNSPLHF.

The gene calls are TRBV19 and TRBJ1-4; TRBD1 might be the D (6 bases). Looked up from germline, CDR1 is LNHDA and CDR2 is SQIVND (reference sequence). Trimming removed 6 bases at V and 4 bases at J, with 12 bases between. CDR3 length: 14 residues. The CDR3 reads CASRKDSINEKLFF. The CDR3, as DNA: TGTGCCAGTAGGAAGGACAGTATTAATGAAAAACTGTTTTTT.

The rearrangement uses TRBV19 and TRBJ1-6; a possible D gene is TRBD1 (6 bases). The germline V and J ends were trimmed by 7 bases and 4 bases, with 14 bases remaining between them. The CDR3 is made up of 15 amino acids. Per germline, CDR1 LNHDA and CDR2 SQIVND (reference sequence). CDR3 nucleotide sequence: TGTGCCAGTACCCCAACAGGGATATATAATTCACCCCTCCACTTT. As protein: CASTPTGIYNSPLHF.